Each of the 8 T cell receptor beta chains below was sequenced from the same sample in a study of T cell responses to AZD1222 COVID-19 vaccine. Profiled with immunoSEQ multiplex PCR; TCRdb holds only in-frame clones, not every one. The data hold about 160,000 clones, with roughly 90% observed a single time. The sequencing here drew on peripheral blood, taken 28 days after the second AZD1222 dose. Receptor source: an adult who received the AZD1222 COVID-19 vaccine.

The V and J genes are TRBV9 and TRBJ1-4, with a possible D match to TRBD1 (5 bases). The CDR3 has 15 amino acids. V was clipped by 0 bases and J by 5 bases, with 11 bases between them. CDR1 is SGDLS, CDR2 YYNGEE, per germline. CDR3 residues: CASSVDRGLNEKLFF. CDR3 sequence (DNA): TGTGCCAGCAGCGTAGATAGGGGCTTAAATGAAAAACTGTTTTTT.

The V call is TRBV6-2 or TRBV6-3, the J call TRBJ1-2; 9 positions match TRBD1. CDR3 length: 13 residues. Looked up from germline, CDR1 is MNHEY and CDR2 is SVGEGT. With V trimmed by 6 bases and J by 6 bases, 5 bases remained unmatched. The CDR3 nucleotides are TGTGCCAGCAGCCGGGACAGGGCTCATGGCTACACCTTC. This translates into CASSRDRAHGYTF.

The CDR3 DNA reads TGTGCCAGTAGTGCGAAACTATATCAGCCCCAGCATTTT. Amino acid sequence: CASSAKLYQPQHF. J is TRBJ1-5 and V is TRBV19; D ambiguous. The CDR3 sequence is 13 residues long. Trimming cost V 5 bases and J 5 bases, with 10 bases left between them. Germline CDR1 and CDR2: LNHDA and SQIVND (reference sequence).

The V call is TRBV13, the J call TRBJ1-6; maybe TRBD1 (6 bases). CDR1 and CDR2 from the germline V gene are PRHDT and FYEKMQ (reference sequence). The CDR3 has 17 amino acids. V lost 1 base to trimming and J lost 9 bases, with 19 bases between them. The chain's CDR3 is CASSLVGGPRGISPLHF. DNA for the CDR3: TGTGCCAGCAGCTTAGTTGGGGGGCCCCGGGGAATTTCACCCCTCCACTTT. The full variable domain, completed using reference TRBV13 and TRBJ1-6, is AAGVIQSPRHLIKEKRETATLKCYPIPRHDTVYWYQQGPGQDPQFLISFYEKMQSDKGSIPDRFSAQQFSDYHSELNMSSLELGDSALYFCASSLVGGPRGISPLHFGNGTRLTVT.

The count of this clone is one. The CDR3: CASSLRNDRNTEAFF. The CDR3 DNA is TGCGCCAGCAGCCTAAGGAACGACAGGAACACTGAAGCTTTCTTT. This chain links TRBV5-1 with TRBJ1-1; maybe TRBD1 (5 bases). Germline assignment: CDR1 SGHRS and CDR2 YFSETQ. CDR3 length: 15 residues. The V end lost 4 bases, the J end lost 1 base, and 14 bases lay between the germline ends.

This clone has a single count. The genes are TRBV19 and TRBJ1-2; perhaps TRBD1 as D (6 bases). The CDR3 contains 15 residues. V lost 1 base and J 6 bases, leaving 15 bases between the germline ends. Germline-derived CDR1 and CDR2 are LNHDA and SQIVND (reference sequence). The CDR3 DNA follows: TGTGCCAGTAGTATAGTAGCGGGGGCTGGGGATGGCTACACCTTC. Amino acids: CASSIVAGAGDGYTF.

The chain recombines TRBV5-4 with TRBJ1-1; 9 bases are a match to TRBD1. V was pared by 4 bases and J by 2 bases, with 3 bases of the junction left unmatched. The CDR3 consists of 14 residues. CDR1 is SGHNT and CDR2 is YYREEE in the germline V gene (reference sequence). Here the CDR3 reads CASSRDRENTEAFF. The CDR3 DNA reads as TGTGCCAGCAGCAGGGACAGGGAAAACACTGAAGCTTTCTTT.

In this sample, this clone turned up a few times. The chain joins TRBV5-4 to TRBJ2-7, with D uncertain. V shed 0 bases and J shed 3 bases, with 1 base lying between them. This CDR3 is built from 11 residues. The germline CDR1 and CDR2 sequences are SGHNT and YYREEE (reference sequence). CDR3 sequence reads: CASSLDYEQYF. DNA of the CDR3: TGTGCCAGCAGCTTGGACTACGAGCAGTACTTC.